The present TCR beta chain was sequenced within a study of early T cells in non-severe SARS-CoV-2 infection. Turning to the study itself: The study sequenced bulk RNA from unsorted whole blood, with chains unpaired.

V was clipped by 4 bases and J by 6 bases, with 12 bases between them. Germline V gene lookup returns CDR1 SGDLS and CDR2 YYNGEE. The CDR3 spans 13 residues. In this sample, this clonotype turned up many times. The antigen is not known. Study outcomes and limitations: VDJdb matching skewed toward anti-spike CD8 responses, missing private and CD4 specificities.

The TCR library protocol attached unique molecular identifiers to the individual cDNA molecules. TCRdb ran MiXCR on the 5' RACE reads and lists one entry per CDR3 protein. In the table there are about 58,000 distinct CDR3 sequences, approximately 11% of which are singletons. The chain combines TRBV9 with TRBJ2-3; possible D gene TRBD1, 6 bases. Sequencing was done on a sample of whole blood. This TCR came from an adult who was a healthcare worker with PCR-confirmed SARS-CoV-2 infection or an uninfected control (not recorded which). The CDR3 DNA is TGTGCCAGCAGCTCCAACAGGGCCGATACGCAGTATTTT. The encoded protein is CASSSNRADTQYF.